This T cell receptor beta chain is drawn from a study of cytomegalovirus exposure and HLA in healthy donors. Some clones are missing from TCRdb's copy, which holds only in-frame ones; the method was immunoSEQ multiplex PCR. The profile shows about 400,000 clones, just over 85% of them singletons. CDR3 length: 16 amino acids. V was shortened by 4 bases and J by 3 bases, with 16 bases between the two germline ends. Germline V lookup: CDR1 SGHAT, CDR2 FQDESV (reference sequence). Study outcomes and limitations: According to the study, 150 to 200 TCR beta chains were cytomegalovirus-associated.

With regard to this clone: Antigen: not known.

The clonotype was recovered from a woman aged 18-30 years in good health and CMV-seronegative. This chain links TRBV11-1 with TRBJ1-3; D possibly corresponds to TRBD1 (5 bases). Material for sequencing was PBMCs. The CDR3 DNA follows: TGTGCCAGCAGCTCCGGTCTGACAGCCCGTGGAAACACCATATATTTT. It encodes CASSSGLTARGNTIYF.